A single sample is the source of the 26 T cell receptor beta chains below, sequenced in a study of blood T cell repertoires in COVID-19. Libraries were prepared by immunoSEQ multiplex PCR; TCRdb keeps only in-frame clonotypes and omits some of them. The sample yields 76,000 or so clones, over 75% seen once. Sample: peripheral blood. The receptors derive from a man aged 45-65 years with acute or convalescent COVID-19.

The chain couples TRBV4-1 to TRBJ2-1; 10 bases are shared with TRBD2. With V trimmed by 0 bases and J by 10 bases, 9 bases remained unmatched. Germline CDR1 reads MGHRA; CDR2 reads YSYEKL. This CDR3 spans 16 amino acids. DNA for the CDR3: TGCGCCAGCAGCCAAGAGGGAAGCGGGGGGGCTGCCGAGCAGTTCTTC. It specifies CASSQEGSGGAAEQFF.

The chain couples TRBV30 to TRBJ1-2, with 7 bases matching TRBD1. V was clipped by 2 bases and J by 4 bases; unmatched bases: 7. CDR1 is GTSNPN and CDR2 is SVGIG in the germline V gene (reference sequence). There are 14 residues in the CDR3. This chain's CDR3 is CAWSRDRTFYGYTF. The DNA of the CDR3 is TGTGCCTGGAGTCGGGACAGAACTTTCTATGGCTACACCTTC.

The J gene is TRBJ2-2, the V gene TRBV5-5, with 8 nucleotides matching TRBD2. This CDR3 contains 16 residues. CDR1 SGHKS and CDR2 YYEKEE come from the germline V gene (reference sequence). The V gene end was trimmed by 0 bases and the J gene end by 7 bases; junction bases not matched to a gene: 8. CDR3 DNA: TGTGCCAGCAGCTTGGGTAGCGGGGCGTATGACGGGGAGCTGTTTTTT. It yields the protein CASSLGSGAYDGELFF.

J is TRBJ1-4 and V is TRBV19; maybe TRBD1 (6 bases). Germline loops: CDR1 LNHDA, CDR2 SQIVND (reference sequence). This CDR3 contains 15 residues. V lost 3 bases and J lost 7, with 15 bases in between. The CDR3 sequence: CASSMPEWGPEKLFF. Written as DNA, the CDR3 is TGTGCCAGTAGTATGCCCGAGTGGGGGCCTGAAAAACTGTTTTTT.

Only a few counts were recorded for this clone. CDR3 loop: CASSLPVMRVETQYF. DNA of the CDR3: TGTGCCAGCAGCTTACCAGTCATGAGGGTGGAGACCCAGTACTTC. The V call is TRBV7-2, the J call TRBJ2-5; tentatively, D is TRBD2 (5 bases). The length of the CDR3 is 15 residues. Germline V gene data show CDR1 as SGHTA and CDR2 as FQGNSA. The germline V and J ends were trimmed by 2 bases and 5 bases, with 15 bases remaining between them.

V and J are TRBV7-9 and TRBJ2-5, with 12 bases fitting TRBD1. The CDR3 runs 15 residues. The V gene's germline CDR1 is SEHNR and CDR2 FQNEAQ (reference sequence). Unmatched junction bases numbered 3, after V lost 2 bases and J lost 5 bases. CDR3 loop: CASSLRGQGAETQYF. The DNA of the CDR3 is TGTGCCAGCAGCTTAAGGGGACAGGGGGCTGAGACCCAGTACTTC.

The chain recombines TRBV28 with TRBJ2-1; TRBD2 matches 12 bases. Germline CDR1 and CDR2: MDHEN and SYDVKM. Germline trimming cut 5 bases from V and 8 bases from J; bases unmatched to any gene: 4. The CDR3 has 14 residues. The CDR3 DNA is TGTGCCAGCAGTCCTAGCGGGAGGGTCGATGAGCAGTTCTTC. Encoded protein: CASSPSGRVDEQFF.

The rearrangement uses TRBV6-5 and TRBJ1-2; 7 bases fit TRBD1. Germline V gene data show CDR1 as MNHEY and CDR2 as SVGAGI. The CDR3 runs to 16 residues. The V and J ends lost 3 bases and 0 bases, in that order; junction bases with no gene match: 7. CDR3 loop: CASSYSGQVANYGYTF. The CDR3 nucleotides are TGTGCCAGCAGTTATTCTGGACAGGTGGCTAACTATGGCTACACCTTC.

This chain connects TRBV19 to TRBJ1-5; D is possibly TRBD1 (6 bases). Germline V gene lookup returns CDR1 LNHDA and CDR2 SQIVND (reference sequence). CDR3 length: 14 residues. V dropped 7 bases and J dropped 6 bases, with 16 bases sitting between them. The CDR3, as DNA: TGTGCCAGTACCCCAGGACAGATTTTTCAGCCCCAGCATTTT. Protein sequence: CASTPGQIFQPQHF.

The chain combines TRBV3-1 (or the pseudogene TRBV3-2) with TRBJ2-3; 8 nucleotides line up with TRBD1. The CDR3 is 15 amino acids. V dropped 4 bases and J dropped 1; count of bases not matched to a gene: 4. The germline CDR1 and CDR2 sequences are LGHDT and YNNKEL (reference sequence). CDR3 bases: TGTGCCAGCAGCCCCTCAGGGGGCCGCACAGATACGCAGTATTTT. This codes for CASSPSGGRTDTQYF.

The rearrangement joins TRBV5-1 to TRBJ1-6; no reliable D call. Germline lookup yields CDR1 SGHRS and CDR2 YFSETQ. Trimming took off 4 bases at V and 7 bases at J, with 15 bases between the two ends. The CDR3 is 15 residues long. Written as DNA, the CDR3 is TGCGCCAGCAGCCTGGGCGAGGGTCGAAATTCACCCCTCCACTTT. It specifies CASSLGEGRNSPLHF.

The chain is built from TRBV12-3 or TRBV12-4 and TRBJ1-1; D is unresolved. V was clipped by 6 bases and J by 3 bases, with 11 bases between them. This CDR3 spans 13 amino acids. The CDR3 region is CASSPDYDTEAFF. In nucleotides, the CDR3 is TGTGCCAGCAGCCCGGACTATGACACTGAAGCTTTCTTT.

The rearrangement uses TRBV9 and TRBJ1-2; D is ambiguous. The length of the CDR3 is 14 residues. The V end was cut by 4 bases, the J end by 8 bases, with 18 bases between. From germline, CDR1 is SGDLS and CDR2 YYNGEE. CDR3 in DNA: TGTGCCAGCAGCCCCCACCTTGAGGCTCGGGGCTACACCTTC. Its translation: CASSPHLEARGYTF. The full variable domain, in which reference TRBV9 and TRBJ1-2 provide the parts outside the CDR3, is DSGVTQTPKHLITATGQRVTLRCSPRSGDLSVYWYQQSLDQGLQFLIQYYNGEERAKGNILERFSAQQFPDLHSELNLSSLELGDSALYFCASSPHLEARGYTFGSGTRLTVV.

The gene calls are TRBV7-2 and TRBJ2-1; 8 bases fit TRBD2. This CDR3 region has 16 residues. V shed 2 bases and J 0 bases; nucleotides not matched to a gene: 3. Germline V gene sequence: CDR1 SGHTA, CDR2 FQGNSA. CDR3 sequence: CASSLSGGASYNEQFF. The CDR3, as DNA: TGTGCCAGCAGCTTAAGCGGGGGTGCCTCCTACAATGAGCAGTTCTTC. The full variable domain, with the rest looked up from reference TRBV7-2 and TRBJ2-1, is GAGVSQSPSNKVTEKGKDVELRCDPISGHTALYWYRQSLGQGLEFLIYFQGNSAPDKSGLPSDRFSAERTGGSVSTLTIQRTQQEDSAVYLCASSLSGGASYNEQFFGPGTRLTVL.

This clone was detected only a few times. The DNA for the CDR3 is TGTGCCAGCAGTCCTAGGGGGGGGACTGGAAACACCATATATTTT. Protein: CASSPRGGTGNTIYF. The chain is built from TRBV2 and TRBJ1-3, with D possibly matching TRBD1 (6 bases). The V and J ends lost 5 bases and 2 bases respectively, with 13 bases between them. The germline V gene has CDR1 SNHLY and CDR2 FYNNEI. There are 15 residues in the CDR3.

The chain combines TRBV28 with TRBJ1-4, with unresolved D. CDR3 size: 15 residues. Germline V gene lookup returns CDR1 MDHEN and CDR2 SYDVKM. V shed 2 bases and J shed 0 bases, with 7 bases lying between them. CDR3 amino acids: CASSLPGATNEKLFF. The CDR3 DNA reads as TGTGCCAGCAGTTTACCAGGCGCAACTAATGAAAAACTGTTTTTT.

V gene TRBV4-2 combines with J gene TRBJ2-1, with 9 bases that match TRBD2. Germline V lookup: CDR1 LGHNA, CDR2 YNFKEQ. The trim removed 4 bases at V and 9 bases at J, leaving 22 bases unmatched. The CDR3 runs 19 residues. The CDR3, as DNA: TGTGCCAGCAGCCGCCCCGGTAGTCTAGCGGGAAGAGCCTACGGTGAGCAGTTCTTC. Its translation: CASSRPGSLAGRAYGEQFF.

V usage is TRBV12-3 or TRBV12-4 and J usage is TRBJ2-1, with D unresolved. CDR3 length equals 13 residues. The V and J ends lost 3 bases and 4 bases respectively, with 7 bases between them. The CDR3 DNA is TGTGCCAGCAGTTTCGCGAGATACAATGAGCAGTTCTTC. Its translation is CASSFARYNEQFF.

J is TRBJ1-4 and V is TRBV7-6; 7 bases agree with TRBD1. Looked up from germline, CDR1 is SGHVS and CDR2 is FNYEAQ. Germline trimming cut 5 bases from V and 11 bases from J; bases unmatched to any gene: 14. The CDR3 consists of 15 residues. CDR3 DNA sequence: TGTGCCAGCAGCCTTTTGGAGGGGGCTCAAAGGAAACTGTTTTTT. Amino acids: CASSLLEGAQRKLFF.

The chain carries TRBV29-1 and TRBJ1-2; 11 nucleotides match TRBD1. Germline CDR1 SQVTM, CDR2 ANQGSEA. The V gene end was trimmed by 6 bases and the J gene end by 8 bases; junction bases not matched to a gene: 8. The CDR3 sequence is 13 residues long. This CDR3 reads CSVSGQGAYGYTF. The CDR3, as DNA: TGCAGCGTCTCAGGACAGGGGGCATACGGCTACACCTTC.

The J gene is TRBJ1-4, the V gene TRBV7-2; perhaps TRBD1 as D (5 bases). Trimming took 4 bases from V and 8 from J, leaving 14 bases between them. Germline V CDR1 and CDR2: SGHTA, FQGNSA. The CDR3 consists of 14 residues. The CDR3 region has the DNA TGTGCCAGCAGCTATGGGGCAGTCGGGGAAAAACTGTTTTTT. Protein sequence: CASSYGAVGEKLFF.

This chain connects TRBV30 to TRBJ1-4, with TRBD1 matching over 10 bases. The V segment lost 3 bases and the J segment 9 bases; nucleotides outside the gene matches: 4. CDR1 and CDR2 (germline): GTSNPN, SVGIG (reference sequence). The CDR3 loop spans 13 amino acids. The CDR3 nucleotides read TGTGCCTGGAGCAGGGGACAGGGGAAAAAACTGTTTTTT. Its protein product is CAWSRGQGKKLFF.

In regard to this clone: The missing conserved phenylalanine or tryptophan at the end of this CDR3 makes a read error likely. V is TRBV6-5 and J is TRBJ1-6, with TRBD1 identical over 7 bases. Germline CDR1 reads MNHEY; CDR2 reads SVGAGI. The CDR3 contains 14 residues. With 8 bases clipped from V and 6 bases from J, the junction kept 7 bases outside the gene matches. The CDR3 bases are TGTGCCAGCTCTGAGGGGGACAGTAATTCACCCCTCCACCTT. Translation gives CASSEGDSNSPLHL.

This chain uses TRBV7-2 with TRBJ2-1; 13 nucleotides align to TRBD2. Germline V CDR1 and CDR2: SGHTA, FQGNSA. This CDR3 is 15 amino acids long. V shed 2 bases and J 9 bases; nucleotides not matched to a gene: 4. The CDR3 here is CASSLSTSGGTEQFF. DNA for the CDR3: TGTGCCAGCAGCTTATCGACTAGCGGGGGGACTGAGCAGTTCTTC.

The rearrangement uses TRBV7-9 and TRBJ1-4; D is possibly TRBD1 (5 bases). The ends were cut back, 7 bases at V and 4 bases at J, with 19 bases in the middle. The CDR3 is made up of 16 amino acids. The V gene's germline CDR1 is SEHNR and CDR2 FQNEAQ (reference sequence). CDR3 sequence reads: CASTQWGEPFNEKLFF. The CDR3 DNA is TGTGCCAGCACCCAATGGGGCGAACCATTTAATGAAAAACTGTTTTTT.

J is TRBJ1-2 and V is TRBV5-1; 10 nucleotides line up with TRBD1. CDR3 size: 14 residues. Unmatched junction bases numbered 5, after V lost 3 bases and J lost 6 bases. In germline, CDR1 is SGHRS, CDR2 YFSETQ. The CDR3 reads CASSSGQGKDGYTF. Written as DNA, the CDR3 is TGCGCCAGCAGCTCGGGACAGGGGAAGGATGGCTACACCTTC.